A single sample gave rise to the 28 T cell receptor beta chains below, sequenced in a study of shared clonotypes between healthy human individuals. The protocol was immunoSEQ multiplex PCR, while the TCRdb copy is restricted to in-frame clones and leaves out a portion. The sample holds 2 million to 3 million clones; roughly 93% are singletons and the top ten take approximately 0.35%. Sequencing used naive CD4+ T cells from PBMCs. Indicated subset: CD45RA+ positively selected. These receptors were collected from a man between 18 and 35 years old in good health. Some clones in this sample may be carry-over from other donors' samples.

This clone was recorded only once. The chain employs TRBV5-1 and TRBJ2-7; 8 positions agree with TRBD1. Trimming took 2 bases from V and 0 from J; bases not matched to a gene: 10. CDR1 and CDR2 from the germline V gene are SGHRS and YFSETQ. The CDR3 runs 17 residues. The chain's CDR3 is CASSLLTGTGYSYEQYF. CDR3 DNA sequence: TGCGCCAGCAGCTTATTGACCGGGACAGGTTACTCCTACGAGCAGTACTTC.

The chain carries TRBV4-1 and TRBJ1-1; D might be TRBD1 (6 bases). V shed 3 bases and J shed 5 bases, with 16 bases lying between them. CDR3 length: 15 residues. Germline loops: CDR1 MGHRA, CDR2 YSYEKL. The CDR3 DNA sequence: TGCGCCAGCAGCCATGATATCACAGGGAGGACTGAAGCTTTCTTT. Its translation is CASSHDITGRTEAFF.

J is TRBJ2-7 and V is TRBV19; TRBD1 matches at 9 bases. The CDR3 length is 16 residues. From germline, CDR1 is LNHDA and CDR2 SQIVND (reference sequence). With 5 bases clipped from V and 6 bases from J, the junction kept 14 bases outside the gene matches. CDR3 residues: CASSDPGTGSSLEQYF. The CDR3, as DNA: TGTGCCAGTAGTGACCCTGGGACAGGGTCTTCTCTCGAGCAGTACTTC.

This CDR3 reads CASSQDRGPGETQYF. The CDR3 nucleotides are TGCGCCAGCAGCCAAGATCGGGGGCCAGGAGAGACCCAGTACTTC. This sequence joins TRBV4-3 and TRBJ2-5, with D perhaps matching TRBD1 or TRBD2 (6 bases each). The CDR3 runs 15 residues. V was pared by 0 bases and J by 4 bases, with 12 bases between. Germline loops: CDR1 LGHNA, CDR2 YSLEER.

This clone occurred once. This chain joins TRBV7-3 and TRBJ2-7, with 9 bases aligning to TRBD2. From germline, CDR1 is SGHTA and CDR2 FQGTGA. The CDR3 consists of 13 residues. V trimming: 4 bases; J trimming: 3 bases; junction bases outside the gene matches: 1. The CDR3: CASSSSGDYEQYF. The CDR3, as DNA: TGTGCCAGCAGCTCTAGCGGGGACTACGAGCAGTACTTC.

This clone was detected only once. V usage is TRBV7-9 and J usage is TRBJ2-7; D is possibly TRBD1 or TRBD2 (5 bases each). The V gene lost 1 base and the J gene lost 0 bases, with 16 bases spanning the gap. The CDR3 runs to 17 residues. The V gene's germline CDR1 is SEHNR and CDR2 FQNEAQ (reference sequence). The CDR3 sequence is CASSLDFGTRSSYEQYF. The CDR3 nucleotides read TGTGCCAGCAGCTTAGATTTCGGGACCCGGAGCTCCTACGAGCAGTACTTC.

This chain uses TRBV29-1 with TRBJ1-1, with D tentatively TRBD1 (5 bases). V was shortened by 6 bases and J by 4 bases, with 18 bases between the two germline ends. This CDR3 contains 14 residues. Germline V gene data show CDR1 as SQVTM and CDR2 as ANQGSEA. This chain's CDR3 is CSVLGVVETTEAFF. The DNA for the CDR3 is TGCAGCGTCTTGGGGGTGGTCGAGACCACTGAAGCTTTCTTT.

This clone appeared a single time. The CDR3 DNA sequence: TGTGCCAGCAGCCAAGGGCTAGCGGGAGCAACCGGGGAGCTGTTTTTT. This gives the protein CASSQGLAGATGELFF. The rearrangement joins TRBV4-2 to TRBJ2-2, with 10 bases matching TRBD2. V lost 1 base, J lost 5 bases, and 4 bases stayed unmatched. The length of the CDR3 is 16 residues. Germline assignment: CDR1 LGHNA and CDR2 YNFKEQ.

The V and J genes are TRBV6-5 and TRBJ1-5; tentative D call: TRBD1 (5 bases). The CDR3 has 12 residues. Trimming removed 6 bases from V and 8 bases from J, with 11 bases in between. Germline V gene data show CDR1 as MNHEY and CDR2 as SVGAGI. The CDR3 here is CASRGAGEPQHF. CDR3 nucleotide sequence: TGTGCCAGCAGGGGTGCGGGGGAGCCCCAGCATTTT.

The genes are TRBV5-1 and TRBJ2-5; D is perhaps TRBD1 (6 bases). The ends were cut back, 3 bases at V and 5 bases at J, with 17 bases in the middle. There are 15 residues in the CDR3. Germline CDR1 and CDR2: SGHRS and YFSETQ. CDR3 in DNA: TGCGCCAGCAGCTCCATGACAGGCCTCGGTGAGACCCAGTACTTC. Amino acids: CASSSMTGLGETQYF.

The chain couples TRBV28 to TRBJ1-2; perhaps TRBD1 as D (6 bases). Per the germline V gene, CDR1 is MDHEN and CDR2 is SYDVKM. The CDR3 runs 15 residues. The V end lost 4 bases, the J end lost 4 bases, and 16 bases lay between the germline ends. The CDR3 nucleotides read TGTGCCAGCAGTTCCACAAGTGGGGGCCGCTATGGCTACACCTTC. It codes for CASSSTSGGRYGYTF.

On this clone itself: Other DNA sequences in this specimen translate into the identical CDR3. The chain is built from TRBV19 and TRBJ1-5, with TRBD1 matching 8 bases. CDR1 and CDR2 from the germline V gene are LNHDA and SQIVND (reference sequence). This CDR3 has 15 amino acids. V shed 3 bases, J shed 6 bases, and the junction held 7 bases outside the gene matches. This chain's CDR3 is CASSIGQGAGQPQHF. The CDR3, as DNA: TGTGCCAGTAGTATCGGACAGGGCGCGGGTCAGCCCCAGCATTTT.

The V gene is TRBV2, the J gene TRBJ1-2; no clear D. V was shortened by 3 bases and J by 3 bases, with 8 bases between the two germline ends. There are 13 residues in the CDR3. The germline V gene has CDR1 SNHLY and CDR2 FYNNEI. The CDR3 nucleotides are TGTGCCAGCAGTGAGAGGCAGTACTATGGCTACACCTTC. Residues: CASSERQYYGYTF. Full variable domain (missing parts from reference TRBV2 and TRBJ1-2): EPEVTQTPSHQVTQMGQEVILRCVPISNHLYFYWYRQILGQKVEFLVSFYNNEISEKSEIFDDQFSVERPDGSNFTLKIRSTKLEDSAMYFCASSERQYYGYTFGSGTRLTVV.

The V and J genes are TRBV5-1 and TRBJ2-5, with D possibly TRBD2 on 5 matching bases. The CDR3 extends over 14 amino acids. Germline-derived CDR1 and CDR2 are SGHRS and YFSETQ. The V gene lost 4 bases and the J gene lost 2 bases, with 12 bases spanning the gap. The CDR3 protein is CASSTGPGQETQYF. The DNA for the CDR3 is TGCGCCAGCAGCACCGGGCCGGGGCAAGAGACCCAGTACTTC.

The DNA for the CDR3 is TGTGCCAGCAGCGAATACTCTGGGGCCAACGTCCTGACTTTC. Protein product: CASSEYSGANVLTF. The chain combines TRBV5-6 with TRBJ2-6; D gene uncertain. The length of the CDR3 is 14 residues. V was pared by 4 bases and J by 0 bases, with 5 bases between. CDR1 and CDR2 (germline): SGHDT, YYEEEE.

The genes are TRBV28 and TRBJ1-2; D uncertain. This CDR3 contains 16 residues. CDR1 and CDR2 (germline): MDHEN, SYDVKM. V shed 5 bases and J shed 2 bases, with 18 bases lying between them. CDR3 DNA: TGTGCCAGCAGTCCACTCGACTCGCCCCTGAACTATGGCTACACCTTC. This codes for CASSPLDSPLNYGYTF.

The chain is built from TRBV7-2 and TRBJ2-7, with D unresolved. Trimming pared 5 bases from V and 3 bases from J, leaving 14 bases between. Germline values: CDR1 SGHTA, CDR2 FQGNSA. This CDR3 has 14 residues. DNA for the CDR3: TGTGCCAGCAGCGTCGCGGCGGTAAACTACGAGCAGTACTTC. The encoded protein is CASSVAAVNYEQYF. The complete variable domain, with remaining parts taken from reference TRBV7-2 and TRBJ2-7, reads GAGVSQSPSNKVTEKGKDVELRCDPISGHTALYWYRQSLGQGLEFLIYFQGNSAPDKSGLPSDRFSAERTGGSVSTLTIQRTQQEDSAVYLCASSVAAVNYEQYFGPGTRLTVT.

The gene calls are TRBV5-1 and TRBJ2-3, with 7 bases identical to TRBD1. With 3 bases clipped from V and 1 base from J, the junction kept 5 bases outside the gene matches. CDR1 and CDR2 from the germline V gene are SGHRS and YFSETQ. The CDR3 is 15 residues long. CDR3 nucleotide sequence: TGCGCCAGCAGCTGGGGACAGACAGGCACAGATACGCAGTATTTT. It yields the protein CASSWGQTGTDTQYF.

V and J are TRBV29-1 and TRBJ2-5; perhaps TRBD2 as D (6 bases). The V gene's germline CDR1 is SQVTM and CDR2 ANQGSEA. The CDR3 spans 13 residues. Trimming shortened V by 6 bases and J by 0 bases, and 11 bases separated the two germline ends. CDR3 residues: CSVVRDYQETQYF. CDR3 in DNA: TGCAGCGTCGTCCGGGACTACCAAGAGACCCAGTACTTC. Looking up the rest from reference TRBV29-1 and TRBJ2-5 gives the full variable domain: SAVISQKPSRDICQRGTSLTIQCQVDSQVTMMFWYRQQPGQSLTLIATANQGSEATYESGFVIDKFPISRPNLTFSTLTVSNMSPEDSSIYLCSVVRDYQETQYFGPGTRLLVL.

The chain uses TRBV25-1 and TRBJ2-7; 9 bases line up with TRBD1. Germline CDR1 and CDR2: MGHDK and SYGVNS. V dropped 5 bases and J dropped 0; count of bases not matched to a gene: 5. The CDR3 loop spans 15 amino acids. The CDR3 sequence: CASSPGQGSSYEQYF. CDR3 nucleotide sequence: TGTGCCAGCAGTCCCGGACAGGGGAGCTCCTACGAGCAGTACTTC.

V usage is TRBV28 and J usage is TRBJ2-2; D may match TRBD1 or TRBD2 (5 bases each). The CDR3 has 13 amino acids. Germline V CDR1 and CDR2: MDHEN, SYDVKM. The V gene lost 1 base and the J gene lost 7 bases, with 7 bases spanning the gap. CDR3: CASSLLRGGELFF. In nucleotides, the CDR3 is TGTGCCAGCAGTTTATTGAGGGGCGGGGAGCTGTTTTTT.

Comments on this clone: The sample has other DNA sequences that encode this CDR3 too. The chain recombines TRBV2 with TRBJ2-5, with D perhaps matching TRBD1 (5 bases). The germline gives CDR1 SNHLY, CDR2 FYNNEI. The CDR3 totals 12 residues. Trimming shortened V by 8 bases and J by 4 bases, and 11 bases separated the two germline ends. The chain's CDR3 is CASSDSGETQYF. The CDR3 bases are TGTGCCAGCTCAGACAGTGGAGAGACCCAGTACTTC. Using reference TRBV2 and TRBJ2-5 for the parts outside the CDR3, the full variable domain is EPEVTQTPSHQVTQMGQEVILRCVPISNHLYFYWYRQILGQKVEFLVSFYNNEISEKSEIFDDQFSVERPDGSNFTLKIRSTKLEDSAMYFCASSDSGETQYFGPGTRLLVL.

This clone was observed a single time. CDR3 amino acids: CAWKARAYGYTF. CDR3 sequence (DNA): TGTGCCTGGAAGGCCAGGGCCTATGGCTACACCTTC. This rearrangement joins TRBV30 to TRBJ1-2; possible D gene TRBD1, 5 bases. The V gene's germline CDR1 is GTSNPN and CDR2 SVGIG (reference sequence). With 4 bases removed from V and 4 bases from J, the gap between germline ends came to 10 bases. This CDR3 is built from 12 residues.

The CDR3: CASSWLTFGLGTDTQYF. DNA of the CDR3: TGTGCCAGCAGTTGGTTAACGTTCGGACTGGGCACAGATACGCAGTATTTT. The chain employs TRBV11-2 and TRBJ2-3; a possible D gene is TRBD2 (5 bases). The CDR3 runs 17 residues. V gave up 6 bases and J gave up 1 base, with 20 bases separating them. CDR1 is SGHAT, CDR2 FQNNGV, per germline.

The V and J genes are TRBV7-9 and TRBJ2-5; 9 nucleotides line up with TRBD2. This CDR3 contains 15 residues. V was clipped by 0 bases and J by 5 bases; unmatched bases: 4. Per germline, CDR1 SEHNR and CDR2 FQNEAQ (reference sequence). Here the CDR3 DNA reads TGTGCCAGCAGCTTAGCGAGGGCGGGAGGGGAGACCCAGTACTTC. Amino acid sequence: CASSLARAGGETQYF.

V usage is TRBV13 and J usage is TRBJ2-2, with 7 bases fitting TRBD2. With 5 bases clipped from V and 0 bases from J, the junction kept 9 bases outside the gene matches. This CDR3 comprises 17 residues. Germline CDR1 and CDR2: PRHDT and FYEKMQ (reference sequence). The CDR3 is CASSPSLAGPNTGELFF. The CDR3 coding sequence is TGTGCCAGCAGCCCCTCCTTAGCGGGCCCGAACACCGGGGAGCTGTTTTTT.

J is TRBJ1-5 and V is TRBV29-1; 8 nucleotides agree with TRBD1. From germline, CDR1 is SQVTM and CDR2 ANQGSEA. The J segment lost 5 bases and the V segment lost 4 bases, leaving 4 bases of the junction unmatched. The CDR3 sequence is 13 residues long. CDR3 nucleotide sequence: TGCAGCGTTGGGACAGGGACTTATCAGCCCCAGCATTTT. It specifies CSVGTGTYQPQHF.

The rearrangement uses TRBV18 and TRBJ2-1; 8 bases align to TRBD2. Germline V CDR1 and CDR2: KGHSH, LQKENI. V lost 3 bases to trimming and J lost 0 bases; unmatched junction nucleotides: 10. This CDR3 contains 18 residues. The CDR3 DNA reads as TGTGCCAGCTCACCCCTTATGACTACTAGCGGCTCCTACAATGAGCAGTTCTTC. It codes for CASSPLMTTSGSYNEQFF.